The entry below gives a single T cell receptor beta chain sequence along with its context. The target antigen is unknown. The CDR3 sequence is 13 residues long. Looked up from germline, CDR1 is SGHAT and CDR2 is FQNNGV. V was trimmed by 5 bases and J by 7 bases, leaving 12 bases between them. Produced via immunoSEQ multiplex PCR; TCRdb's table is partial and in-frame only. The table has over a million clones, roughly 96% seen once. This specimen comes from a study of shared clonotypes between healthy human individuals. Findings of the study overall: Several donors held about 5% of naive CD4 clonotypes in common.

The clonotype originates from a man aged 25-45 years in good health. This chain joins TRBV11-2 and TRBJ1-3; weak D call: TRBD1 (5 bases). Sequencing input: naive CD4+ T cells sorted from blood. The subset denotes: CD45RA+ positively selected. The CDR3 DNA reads TGTGCCAGCAGCCAGCCTCCAGGGAACACCATATATTTT. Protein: CASSQPPGNTIYF.